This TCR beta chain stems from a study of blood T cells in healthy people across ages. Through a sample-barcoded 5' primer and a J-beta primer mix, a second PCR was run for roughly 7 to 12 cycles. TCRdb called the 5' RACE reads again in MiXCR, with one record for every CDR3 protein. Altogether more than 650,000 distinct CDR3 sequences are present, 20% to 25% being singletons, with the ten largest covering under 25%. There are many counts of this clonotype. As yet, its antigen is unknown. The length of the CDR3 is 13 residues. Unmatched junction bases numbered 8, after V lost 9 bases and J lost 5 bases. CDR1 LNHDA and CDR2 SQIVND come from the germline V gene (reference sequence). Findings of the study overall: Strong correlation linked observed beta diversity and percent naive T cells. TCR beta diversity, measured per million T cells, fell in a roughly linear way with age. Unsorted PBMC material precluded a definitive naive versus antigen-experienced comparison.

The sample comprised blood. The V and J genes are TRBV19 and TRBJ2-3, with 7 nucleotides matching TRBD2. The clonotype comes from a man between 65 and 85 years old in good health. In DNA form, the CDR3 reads TGTGCCAGCATGGAACCGGGGGGAGATACGCAGTATTTT. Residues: CASMEPGGDTQYF.